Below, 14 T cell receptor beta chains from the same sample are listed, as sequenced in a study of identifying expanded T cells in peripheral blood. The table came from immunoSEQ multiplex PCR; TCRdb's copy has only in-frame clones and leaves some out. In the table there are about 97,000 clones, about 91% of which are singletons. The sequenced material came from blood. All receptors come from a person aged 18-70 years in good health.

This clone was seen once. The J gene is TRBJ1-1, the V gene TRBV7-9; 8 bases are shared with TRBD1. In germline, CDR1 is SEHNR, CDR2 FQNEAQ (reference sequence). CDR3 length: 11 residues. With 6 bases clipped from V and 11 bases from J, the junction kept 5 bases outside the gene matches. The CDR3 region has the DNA TGTGCCAGCAGAACAGGGGGGACGGCTTTCTTT. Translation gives CASRTGGTAFF.

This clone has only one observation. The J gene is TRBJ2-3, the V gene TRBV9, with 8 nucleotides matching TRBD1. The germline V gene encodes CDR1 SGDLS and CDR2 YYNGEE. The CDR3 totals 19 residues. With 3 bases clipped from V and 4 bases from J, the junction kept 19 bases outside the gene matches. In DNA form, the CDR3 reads TGTGCCAGCAGCGCACACAAGCCGGACAGGGTTGGGGCCCCAGATACGCAGTATTTT. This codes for CASSAHKPDRVGAPDTQYF.

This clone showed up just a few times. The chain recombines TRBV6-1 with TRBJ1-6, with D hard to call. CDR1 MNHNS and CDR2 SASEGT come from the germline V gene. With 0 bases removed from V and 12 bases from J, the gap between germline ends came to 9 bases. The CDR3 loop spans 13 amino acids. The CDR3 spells CASSEAPWLPLHF. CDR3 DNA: TGTGCCAGCAGTGAAGCACCGTGGTTACCCCTCCACTTT.

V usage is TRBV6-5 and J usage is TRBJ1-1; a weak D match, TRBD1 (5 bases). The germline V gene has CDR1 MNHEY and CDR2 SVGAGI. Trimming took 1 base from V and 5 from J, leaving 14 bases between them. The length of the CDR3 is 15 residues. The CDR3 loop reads CASSYFTWGMTEAFF. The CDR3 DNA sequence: TGTGCCAGCAGTTACTTCACCTGGGGGATGACTGAAGCTTTCTTT.

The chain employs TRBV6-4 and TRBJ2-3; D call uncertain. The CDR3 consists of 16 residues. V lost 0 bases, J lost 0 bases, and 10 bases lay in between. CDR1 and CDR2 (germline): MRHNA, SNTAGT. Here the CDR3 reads CASSDSGNTSTDTQYF. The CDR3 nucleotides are TGTGCCAGCAGTGACTCTGGGAACACTAGCACAGATACGCAGTATTTT.

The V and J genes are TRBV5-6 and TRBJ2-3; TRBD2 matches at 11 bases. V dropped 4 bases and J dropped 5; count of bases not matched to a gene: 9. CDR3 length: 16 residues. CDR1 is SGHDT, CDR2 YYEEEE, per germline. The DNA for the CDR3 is TGTGCCAGCAGCGGATTAGCGGGGGGGCTGAAAGATACGCAGTATTTT. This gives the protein CASSGLAGGLKDTQYF.

CDR3 region: CASSSRVGDTQYF. Written as DNA, the CDR3 is TGTGCCAGCAGTTCCCGAGTCGGAGATACGCAGTATTTT. The chain joins TRBV6-6 to TRBJ2-3; D uncertain. Germline V gives CDR1 MNHNY, CDR2 SVGAGI (reference sequence). The CDR3 spans 13 residues. Trimming cost V 4 bases and J 5 bases, with 10 bases left between them.

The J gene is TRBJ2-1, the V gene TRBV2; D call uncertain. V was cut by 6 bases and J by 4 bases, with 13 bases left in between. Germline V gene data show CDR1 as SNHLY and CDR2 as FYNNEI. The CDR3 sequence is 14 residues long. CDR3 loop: CASRTPTTYNEQFF. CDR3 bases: TGTGCCAGCAGGACGCCGACCACTTACAATGAGCAGTTCTTC.

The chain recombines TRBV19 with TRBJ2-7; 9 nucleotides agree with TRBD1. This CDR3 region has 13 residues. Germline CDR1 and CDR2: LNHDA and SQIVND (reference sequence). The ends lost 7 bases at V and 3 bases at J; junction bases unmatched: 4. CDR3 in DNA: TGTGCCAGTATGAAGACAGGGGGCTACGAGCAGTACTTC. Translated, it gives CASMKTGGYEQYF.

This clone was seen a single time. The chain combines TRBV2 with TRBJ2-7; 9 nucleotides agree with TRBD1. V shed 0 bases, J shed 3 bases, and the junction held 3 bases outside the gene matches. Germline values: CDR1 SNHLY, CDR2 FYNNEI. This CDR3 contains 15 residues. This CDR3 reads CASSEAGTGRYEQYF. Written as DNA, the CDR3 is TGTGCCAGCAGTGAAGCGGGGACAGGGCGCTACGAGCAGTACTTC.

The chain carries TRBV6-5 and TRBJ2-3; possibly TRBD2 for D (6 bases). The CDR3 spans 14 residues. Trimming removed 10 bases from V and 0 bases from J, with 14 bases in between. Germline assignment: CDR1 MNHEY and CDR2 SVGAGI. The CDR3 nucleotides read TGTGCCACCAGGAGGGGAACTAGCACAGATACGCAGTATTTT. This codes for CATRRGTSTDTQYF.

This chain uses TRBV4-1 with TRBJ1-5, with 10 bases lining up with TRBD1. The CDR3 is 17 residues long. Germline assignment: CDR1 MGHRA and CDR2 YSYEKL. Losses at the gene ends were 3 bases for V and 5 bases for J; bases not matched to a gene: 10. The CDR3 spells CASSHRAGTGADQPQHF. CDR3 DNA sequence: TGCGCCAGCAGCCACCGAGCCGGGACAGGGGCGGATCAGCCCCAGCATTTT.

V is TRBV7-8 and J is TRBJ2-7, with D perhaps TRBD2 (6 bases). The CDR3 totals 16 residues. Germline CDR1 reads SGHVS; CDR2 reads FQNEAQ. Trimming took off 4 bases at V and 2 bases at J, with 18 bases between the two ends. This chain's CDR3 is CASSSKAAGPTYEQYF. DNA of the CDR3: TGTGCCAGCAGCTCGAAAGCGGCGGGGCCTACCTACGAGCAGTACTTC.

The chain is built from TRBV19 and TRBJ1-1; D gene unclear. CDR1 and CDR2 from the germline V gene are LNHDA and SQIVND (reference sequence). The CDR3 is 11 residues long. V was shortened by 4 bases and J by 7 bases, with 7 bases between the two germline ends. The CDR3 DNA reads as TGTGCCAGTAGTACAGAAGTTGAAGCTTTCTTT. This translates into CASSTEVEAFF.